This is a list of T cell receptor beta chains from one sample in a study of cytomegalovirus exposure and HLA in healthy donors. Assay used: immunoSEQ multiplex PCR; TCRdb lists only in-frame clones, some missing. The table has approximately 70,000 clones, approximately 70% seen once. The sample was PBMCs. All receptors come from a woman in her 50s in good health and CMV-seropositive. Both conserved end residues are part of each CDR3. The D gene is left open where the match is weak. Size is omitted from some rows. Given values are once, few, many or a class for expanded clones.

TRBV28	TRBD2	NA	TRBJ2-2	CASSLLAGAYTGELFF	TGTGCCAGCAGTTTACTAGCGGGAGCGTACACCGGGGAGCTGTTTTTT
TRBV10-3	NA	NA	TRBJ2-3	CAIGADSDTQYF	TGTGCCATCGGCGCTGACTCGGATACGCAGTATTTT
TRBV5-6	NA	few	TRBJ1-5	CASSPDNYSNQPQHF	TGTGCCAGCAGCCCGGACAATTATAGCAATCAGCCCCAGCATTTT
TRBV6-5	NA	few	TRBJ2-1	CASSYPSDEQFF	TGTGCCAGCAGTTACCCTTCCGATGAGCAGTTCTTC
TRBV6-5	TRBD1	NA	TRBJ1-1	CATRQGRNTEAFF	TGTGCCACCCGACAGGGGCGGAACACTGAAGCTTTCTTT
TRBV29-1	TRBD2	NA	TRBJ2-5	CSAASGVGGTQYF	TGCAGCGCCGCTAGCGGAGTAGGCGGAACCCAGTACTTC
TRBV5-1	NA	NA	TRBJ1-3	CASSSGGQGYGNTIYF	TGCGCCAGCAGCTCGGGGGGTCAAGGTTACGGAAACACCATATATTTT
TRBV6-5	NA	NA	TRBJ2-1	CASSEPGHGNEQFF	TGTGCCAGCAGTGAGCCGGGACACGGCAATGAGCAGTTCTTC
TRBV5-1	TRBD1	NA	TRBJ1-2	CASSLTGGDGYTF	TGCGCCAGCAGCTTGACAGGGGGCGATGGCTACACCTTC
TRBV7-2	TRBD2	NA	TRBJ2-7	CASSLAPLAGGHEQYF	TGTGCCAGCAGCTTAGCGCCCCTAGCGGGAGGGCACGAGCAGTACTTC
TRBV6-6	TRBD1	few	TRBJ1-2	CASSYSTGQGNSYTF	TGTGCCAGCAGTTACTCGACGGGACAGGGTAATAGCTACACCTTC
TRBV28	NA	NA	TRBJ1-2	CASSLMGSQSLYGYTF	TGTGCCAGCAGTTTGATGGGCAGCCAATCCCTCTATGGCTACACCTTC
TRBV19	NA	NA	TRBJ1-2	CASSMEGTRGYTF	TGTGCCAGTAGTATGGAGGGGACGCGAGGCTACACCTTC
TRBV9	TRBD1	NA	TRBJ2-1	CASSVRQGTDNEQFF	TGTGCCAGCAGCGTGAGACAGGGAACGGACAATGAGCAGTTCTTC
TRBV10-2	NA	NA	TRBJ2-4	CATLRGNNIQYF	TGCGCCACCCTCCGGGGGAACAACATTCAGTACTTC
TRBV27	NA	few	TRBJ2-2	CASSPSPGSTGELFF	TGTGCCAGCAGTCCTTCCCCAGGGTCCACCGGGGAGCTGTTTTTT
TRBV6-5	NA	NA	TRBJ1-1	CASRSGVIRTEAFF	TGTGCCAGCAGATCAGGGGTGATAAGGACTGAAGCTTTCTTT
TRBV28	TRBD1	NA	TRBJ1-2	CASLNGQGDYGYTF	TGTGCCAGCCTCAATGGACAGGGGGATTATGGCTACACCTTC
TRBV6-1	NA	NA	TRBJ1-5	CASSINSYQPQHF	TGTGCCAGCAGCATCAACAGTTATCAGCCCCAGCATTTT
TRBV2	TRBD1	few	TRBJ2-7	CASSVGTGVGEQYF	TGTGCCAGCAGTGTGGGGACAGGGGTAGGGGAGCAGTACTTC
TRBV2	NA	NA	TRBJ2-3	CASTSLGGLHTDTQYF	TGTGCCAGCACGTCACTTGGAGGGCTTCACACAGATACGCAGTATTTT
TRBV2	TRBD2	NA	TRBJ2-1	CASSELAGYNEQFF	TGTGCCAGCAGTGAACTAGCGGGCTACAATGAGCAGTTCTTC
TRBV12-5	NA	NA	TRBJ1-2	CASGLGNSNYGYTF	TGTGCTAGTGGTTTGGGGAACAGCAACTATGGCTACACCTTC
TRBV5-4	NA	NA	TRBJ2-1	CASSKTTSSSGEQFF	TGTGCCAGCAGCAAAACCACTAGTTCGAGCGGTGAGCAGTTCTTC
TRBV7-3	NA	once	TRBJ2-5	CASSLQGGRGQETQYF	TGTGCCAGCAGCCTCCAAGGGGGGAGGGGCCAAGAGACCCAGTACTTC
TRBV5-5	TRBD1	NA	TRBJ1-2	CASSTGQGNYGYTF	TGTGCCAGCAGCACAGGACAGGGGAACTATGGCTACACCTTC
TRBV30	NA	NA	TRBJ2-1	CAWSVPHRTGEQFF	TGTGCCTGGAGTGTACCTCACAGGACGGGTGAGCAGTTCTTC
TRBV30	TRBD2	NA	TRBJ2-1	CAWGGLAENNEQFF	TGTGCCTGGGGGGGACTAGCGGAGAACAATGAGCAGTTCTTC
TRBV7-9	NA	few	TRBJ2-7	CASSTPGSAYEQYF	TGTGCCAGCAGCACCCCGGGATCAGCCTACGAGCAGTACTTC
TRBV5-1	TRBD1	NA	TRBJ1-2	CASSGGQTYGYTF	TGCGCCAGCAGCGGGGGACAGACCTATGGCTACACCTTC
TRBV18	TRBD1	NA	TRBJ2-1	CASSPPDRGVRNEQFF	TGTGCCAGCTCACCACCGGACAGGGGGGTGAGAAATGAGCAGTTCTTC
TRBV10-1	TRBD1	NA	TRBJ1-5	CASSAGGLGNQPQHF	TGCGCCAGCAGTGCAGGGGGCTTGGGCAATCAGCCCCAGCATTTT
TRBV6-1	NA	NA	TRBJ2-1	CASSEGWGVSGNEQFF	TGTGCCAGCAGTGAAGGATGGGGGGTTTCGGGCAATGAGCAGTTCTTC
TRBV27	TRBD1	NA	TRBJ2-7	CASRPAGQGTHEQYF	TGTGCCAGTAGACCCGCGGGACAGGGTACCCACGAGCAGTACTTC
TRBV29-1	TRBD1	few	TRBJ2-1	CSVEEPGQVFDEQFF	TGCAGCGTTGAAGAACCGGGACAGGTCTTCGATGAGCAGTTCTTC
TRBV9	NA	NA	TRBJ1-1	CASSVDARGNTEAFF	TGTGCCAGCAGCGTAGACGCCAGGGGGAACACTGAAGCTTTCTTT
TRBV28	TRBD1	NA	TRBJ2-6	CASSFRDSLSGANVLTF	TGTGCCAGCAGTTTTAGGGACAGCCTCTCTGGGGCCAACGTCCTGACTTTC
TRBV6-5	TRBD2	NA	TRBJ2-1	CASRGAGGTYNEQFF	TGTGCCAGCAGGGGGGCGGGAGGAACCTACAATGAGCAGTTCTTC
TRBV28	NA	NA	TRBJ2-5	CASRGPAETQYF	TGTGCCAGCAGGGGGCCAGCGGAGACCCAGTACTTC
TRBV6-5	NA	NA	TRBJ2-7	CASTSRETRAYEQYF	TGTGCCAGCACCTCCCGAGAGACACGTGCCTACGAGCAGTACTTC